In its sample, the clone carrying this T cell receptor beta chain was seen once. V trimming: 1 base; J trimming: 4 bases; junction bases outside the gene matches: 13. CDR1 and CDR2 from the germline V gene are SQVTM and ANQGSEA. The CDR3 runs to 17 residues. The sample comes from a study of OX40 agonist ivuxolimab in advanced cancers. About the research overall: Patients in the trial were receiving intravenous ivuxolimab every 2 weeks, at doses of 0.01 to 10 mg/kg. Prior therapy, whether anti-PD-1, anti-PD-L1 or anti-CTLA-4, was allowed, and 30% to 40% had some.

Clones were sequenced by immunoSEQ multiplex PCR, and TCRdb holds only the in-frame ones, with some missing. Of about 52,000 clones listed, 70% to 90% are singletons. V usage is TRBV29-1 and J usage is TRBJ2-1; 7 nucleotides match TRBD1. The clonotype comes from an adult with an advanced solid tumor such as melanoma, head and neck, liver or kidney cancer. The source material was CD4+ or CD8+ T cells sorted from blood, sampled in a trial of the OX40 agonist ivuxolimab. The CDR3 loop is CSVEAWETGRFYNEQFF. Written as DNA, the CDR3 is TGCAGCGTTGAAGCCTGGGAGACAGGGCGGTTTTACAATGAGCAGTTCTTC.